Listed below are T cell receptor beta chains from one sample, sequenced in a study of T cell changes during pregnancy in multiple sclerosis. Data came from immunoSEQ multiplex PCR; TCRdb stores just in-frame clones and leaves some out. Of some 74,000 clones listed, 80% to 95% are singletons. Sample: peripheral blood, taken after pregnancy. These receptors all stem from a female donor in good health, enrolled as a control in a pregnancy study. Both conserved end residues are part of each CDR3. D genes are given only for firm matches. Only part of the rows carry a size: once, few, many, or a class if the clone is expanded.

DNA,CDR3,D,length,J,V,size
TGTGCCAGCAGTGGGGTAGCGGGGGGCCAAGAGACCCAGTACTTC,CASSGVAGGQETQYF,TRBD2,15,TRBJ2-5,TRBV6-5,once
TGCGCCAGCAGCTCCCGGGAGGGCTACACCTTC,CASSSREGYTF,NA,11,TRBJ1-2,TRBV4-1,NA
TGTGCCAGCAGTCCACAGGGGTCCTACGAGCAGTACTTC,CASSPQGSYEQYF,TRBD1,13,TRBJ2-7,TRBV27,NA
TGTGCCAGCAGCGTAGCGGGGTGGACCACAGATACGCAGTATTTT,CASSVAGWTTDTQYF,NA,15,TRBJ2-3,TRBV9,NA
TGCGCCAGCAGCCCGGGACAAAATCAGCCCCAGCATTTT,CASSPGQNQPQHF,NA,13,TRBJ1-5,TRBV5-1,NA
TGTGCCAGCAGTTACAACAGAAACACTGAAGCTTTCTTT,CASSYNRNTEAFF,NA,13,TRBJ1-1,TRBV6-6,NA
TGTGCCAGCAGTTTGGACAGGGGCTACGAGCAGTACTTC,CASSLDRGYEQYF,TRBD1,13,TRBJ2-7,TRBV2,NA
TGTGCCAGCAGTGAACAGGGGGCCGGGGAGCTGTTTTTT,CASSEQGAGELFF,TRBD1,13,TRBJ2-2,TRBV6-1,NA
TGTGCCAGCAGTCTATTAGCGGGGGGGCTTACAGATACGCAGTATTTT,CASSLLAGGLTDTQYF,TRBD2,16,TRBJ2-3,TRBV27,NA
TGTGCCAGCACCGGAGGAAAGAGCTCCTACAATGAGCAGTTCTTC,CASTGGKSSYNEQFF,NA,15,TRBJ2-1,TRBV27,NA
TGCAGCGTTGCCCCGGACAGTACCTACAATGAGCAGTTCTTC,CSVAPDSTYNEQFF,NA,14,TRBJ2-1,TRBV29-1,NA
TGTGCCAGCTCACCCCAGACTAGCGGCTGGGAGCAGTACTTC,CASSPQTSGWEQYF,TRBD2,14,TRBJ2-7,TRBV18,NA
TGCAGCGTTGATCAGGACTATCCAGGAGGGAGCTCCTACAATGAGCAGTTCTTC,CSVDQDYPGGSSYNEQFF,NA,18,TRBJ2-1,TRBV29-1,NA
TGTGCCAGCAGCCTACTAGCGGGCCACGAGCAGTACTTC,CASSLLAGHEQYF,TRBD2,13,TRBJ2-7,TRBV13,NA
TGTGCCAGCAGCTCAACTAGCGGGAGGGCCCGTGGCCCCTACGAGCAGTACTTC,CASSSTSGRARGPYEQYF,TRBD2,18,TRBJ2-7,TRBV5-4,NA
TGCGCCAGCAGCCAAGGGTTTGGGACAGGACGCAATCAGCCCCAGCATTTT,CASSQGFGTGRNQPQHF,TRBD1,17,TRBJ1-5,TRBV4-1,NA
TGCGCCAGCAGCCAAGAGGCGGGTGGACAGCCCCAGCATTTT,CASSQEAGGQPQHF,NA,14,TRBJ1-5,TRBV4-1,NA
TGTGCCAGCAGCTTGAATTGGGGCAGCCCCTACGAGCAGTACTTC,CASSLNWGSPYEQYF,NA,15,TRBJ2-7,TRBV5-5,NA
TGTGCCAGCAGCCACCACCAGAGCGGGAGATACAATGAGCAGTTCTTC,CASSHHQSGRYNEQFF,TRBD2,16,TRBJ2-1,TRBV7-9,NA
TGCAGCGTTTATGGACTCACAGATACGCAGTATTTT,CSVYGLTDTQYF,NA,12,TRBJ2-3,TRBV29-1,NA
TGTGCCAGCAGCCAAGAGGGGGGGGCCTACAATGAGCAGTTCTTC,CASSQEGGAYNEQFF,TRBD2,15,TRBJ2-1,TRBV4-2,NA
TGTGCCAGCAGCTTGACAGTATCTATGAACACTGAAGCTTTCTTT,CASSLTVSMNTEAFF,NA,15,TRBJ1-1,TRBV7-9,NA
TGTGCCACCAGCAGAGATCGGGGGGCCAATCAGCCCCAGCATTTT,CATSRDRGANQPQHF,NA,15,TRBJ1-5,TRBV15,NA
TGTGCCAGCAGCGTCGGACTAGCCCCCTACAATGAGCAGTTCTTC,CASSVGLAPYNEQFF,TRBD2,15,TRBJ2-1,TRBV5-5,NA
TGCGCCAGCAGCCAAGACGGGAGGCCCCCTAGCACAGATACGCAGTATTTT,CASSQDGRPPSTDTQYF,TRBD2,17,TRBJ2-3,TRBV4-3,NA
TGCGCCAGCAGCCAAGAGTACAGGACCTACGAGCAGTACTTC,CASSQEYRTYEQYF,NA,14,TRBJ2-7,TRBV4-1,NA
TGTGCCAGCAGCCCCGACAGGGGATCCACAGATACGCAGTATTTT,CASSPDRGSTDTQYF,TRBD1,15,TRBJ2-3,TRBV7-8,NA
TGCAGCGTTGAGACGGGATCAGATACGCAGTATTTT,CSVETGSDTQYF,NA,12,TRBJ2-3,TRBV29-1,NA
TGCAGTGCAAATCAGGGCTACGAGCAGTACTTC,CSANQGYEQYF,NA,11,TRBJ2-7,TRBV20-1,NA
TGTGCCAGCAGCTTGGAACAGGATGGCTACACCTTC,CASSLEQDGYTF,NA,12,TRBJ1-2,TRBV5-4,NA
TGTGCCAGCAGCCACGACAGGGGTAATTCACCCCTCCACTTT,CASSHDRGNSPLHF,TRBD1,14,TRBJ1-6,TRBV6-5,NA
TGTGCCAGCAGCTTAGCGGGCAGATTCGGGGAAGGGAATGAAAAACTGTTTTTT,CASSLAGRFGEGNEKLFF,NA,18,TRBJ1-4,TRBV7-9,NA
TGTGCCAGCAGCTCAAGTTTCGGAGTAGCAGATACGCAGTATTTT,CASSSSFGVADTQYF,NA,15,TRBJ2-3,TRBV7-3,NA
TGTGCCAGCAGCAACTGGGCTAGCGGGAGGGCTCAGAATGAGCAGTTCTTC,CASSNWASGRAQNEQFF,TRBD2,17,TRBJ2-1,TRBV7-9,NA
TGCGCCAGCAGTCGAGATCTTTACAATGAGCAGTTCTTC,CASSRDLYNEQFF,NA,13,TRBJ2-1,TRBV5-1,NA
TGTGCCAGCAGCTATCTACAGGGGCCGGCGGTTGGCTACACCTTC,CASSYLQGPAVGYTF,TRBD1,15,TRBJ1-2,TRBV7-9,NA
TGTGCCAGCAGCCAAGAACGGAGGGACGCATACAATGAGCAGTTCTTC,CASSQERRDAYNEQFF,NA,16,TRBJ2-1,TRBV4-2,NA
TGTGCCAGCTCAGGGGACAGGGACACTGAAGCTTTCTTT,CASSGDRDTEAFF,TRBD1,13,TRBJ1-1,TRBV18,NA
TGTGCCAGCAGCTTGACAGATTTTAATGAAAAACTGTTTTTT,CASSLTDFNEKLFF,NA,14,TRBJ1-4,TRBV7-8,NA
TGTGCCAGCAGGGCGGGATACACCGGGGAGCTGTTTTTT,CASRAGYTGELFF,NA,13,TRBJ2-2,TRBV9,NA
TGCAGCGTTGAAGGTCTTCGGGACAGGGTAGGGAATGAGCAGTTCTTC,CSVEGLRDRVGNEQFF,TRBD1,16,TRBJ2-1,TRBV29-1,NA
TGTGCCAGCAGCTTCCCCGGGACTAGCTACGAGCAGTACTTC,CASSFPGTSYEQYF,TRBD2,14,TRBJ2-7,TRBV7-9,NA
TGTGCCAGCACCCACAGGGGACCTAACTATGGCTACACCTTC,CASTHRGPNYGYTF,TRBD1,14,TRBJ1-2,TRBV28,NA
TGCGCCAGCAGCCACCCTCTAGGGGGACGGGCCTATGGCTACACCTTC,CASSHPLGGRAYGYTF,NA,16,TRBJ1-2,TRBV4-1,NA
TGCGCCAGCAGCCAAGGGCTGGGACAGGGTGGCAATCAGCCCCAGCATTTT,CASSQGLGQGGNQPQHF,TRBD1,17,TRBJ1-5,TRBV4-3,once
TGTGCCAGCAGTGAAGCAGCGGGGGGGCAAGAGACCCAGTACTTC,CASSEAAGGQETQYF,TRBD2,15,TRBJ2-5,TRBV6-1,NA
TGCAGCGTTGAAGATGGTACAGGTCGAAATGAGCAGTTCTTC,CSVEDGTGRNEQFF,NA,14,TRBJ2-1,TRBV29-1,NA
TGCGCCAGCAGCTTGGTCGGGGGAAGCAATCAGCCCCAGCATTTT,CASSLVGGSNQPQHF,NA,15,TRBJ1-5,TRBV5-1,NA
TGTGCCAGCAGTTTAACCAGGCTCCCCTATGGCTACACCTTC,CASSLTRLPYGYTF,NA,14,TRBJ1-2,TRBV27,NA
TGTGCCAGCAGTCACCCGGGACAGGGGGCAGGTGGCACTGAAGCTTTCTTT,CASSHPGQGAGGTEAFF,TRBD1,17,TRBJ1-1,TRBV11-1,once
TGTGCCTGGAGTGCTACAGGGACTGGAAACACCATATATTTT,CAWSATGTGNTIYF,NA,14,TRBJ1-3,TRBV30,once